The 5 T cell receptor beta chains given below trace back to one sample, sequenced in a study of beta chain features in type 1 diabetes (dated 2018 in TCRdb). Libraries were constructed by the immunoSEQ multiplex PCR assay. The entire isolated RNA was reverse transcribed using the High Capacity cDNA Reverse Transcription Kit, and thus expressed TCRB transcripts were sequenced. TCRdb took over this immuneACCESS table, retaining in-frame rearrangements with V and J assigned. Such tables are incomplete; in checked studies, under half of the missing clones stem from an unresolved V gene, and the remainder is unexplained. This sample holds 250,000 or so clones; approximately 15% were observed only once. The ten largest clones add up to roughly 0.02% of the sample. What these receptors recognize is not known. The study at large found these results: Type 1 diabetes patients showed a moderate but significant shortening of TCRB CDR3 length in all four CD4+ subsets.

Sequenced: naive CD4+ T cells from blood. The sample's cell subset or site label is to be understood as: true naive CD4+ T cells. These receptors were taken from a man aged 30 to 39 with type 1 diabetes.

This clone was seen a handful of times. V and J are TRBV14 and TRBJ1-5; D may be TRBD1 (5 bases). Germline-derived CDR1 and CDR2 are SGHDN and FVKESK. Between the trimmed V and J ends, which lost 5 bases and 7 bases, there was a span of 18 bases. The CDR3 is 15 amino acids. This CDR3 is CASSLGGAIIQPQHF. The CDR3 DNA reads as TGTGCCAGCAGCTTGGGAGGGGCAATCATACAGCCCCAGCATTTT.

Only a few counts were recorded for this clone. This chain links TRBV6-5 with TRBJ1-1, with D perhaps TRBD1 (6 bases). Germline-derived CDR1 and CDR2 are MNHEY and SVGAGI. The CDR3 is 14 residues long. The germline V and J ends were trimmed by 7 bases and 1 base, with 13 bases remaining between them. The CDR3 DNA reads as TGTGCCAGCACCCCGGACAGTTCGAACACTGAAGCTTTCTTT. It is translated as CASTPDSSNTEAFF.

CDR3 coding DNA: TGTGCCAGCAGTTTATACAATGAGCAGTTCTTC. It translates to CASSLYNEQFF. The chain recombines TRBV2 with TRBJ2-1; no reliable D call. The CDR3 consists of 11 residues. Germline assignment: CDR1 SNHLY and CDR2 FYNNEI. V lost 5 bases and J lost 4, with 3 bases in between.

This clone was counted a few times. As DNA, the CDR3 is TGTGCCAGCAGCTCGCAGGGGGACTTCTACAATGAGCAGTTCTTC. As protein: CASSSQGDFYNEQFF. The V call is TRBV7-2, the J call TRBJ2-1; a weak D match, TRBD1 (7 bases). The V end lost 4 bases, the J end lost 3 bases, and 13 bases lay between the germline ends. The CDR3 runs 15 residues. In germline, CDR1 is SGHTA, CDR2 FQGNSA.

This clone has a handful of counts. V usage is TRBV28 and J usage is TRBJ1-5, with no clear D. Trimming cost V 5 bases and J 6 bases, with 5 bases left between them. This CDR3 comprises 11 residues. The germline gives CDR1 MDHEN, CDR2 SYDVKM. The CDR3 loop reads CASSTGQPQHF. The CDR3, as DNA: TGTGCCAGCAGTACGGGTCAGCCCCAGCATTTT.